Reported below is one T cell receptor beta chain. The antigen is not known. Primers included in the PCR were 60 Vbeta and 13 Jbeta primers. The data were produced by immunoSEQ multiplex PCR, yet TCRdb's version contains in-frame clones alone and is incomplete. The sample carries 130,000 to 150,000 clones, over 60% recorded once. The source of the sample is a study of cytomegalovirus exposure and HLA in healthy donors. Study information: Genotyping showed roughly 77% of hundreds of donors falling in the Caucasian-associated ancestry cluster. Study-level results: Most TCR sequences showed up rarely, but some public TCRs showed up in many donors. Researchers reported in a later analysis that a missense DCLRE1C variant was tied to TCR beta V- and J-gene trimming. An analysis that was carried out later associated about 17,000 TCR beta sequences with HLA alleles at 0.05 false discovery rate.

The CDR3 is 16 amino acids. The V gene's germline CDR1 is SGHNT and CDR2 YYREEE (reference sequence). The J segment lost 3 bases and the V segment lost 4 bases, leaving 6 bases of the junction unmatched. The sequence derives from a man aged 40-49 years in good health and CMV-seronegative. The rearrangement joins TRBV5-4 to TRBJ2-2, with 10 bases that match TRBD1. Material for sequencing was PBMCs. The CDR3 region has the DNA TGTGCCAGCAGCGCCGCCGGGACAGGGGACACCGGGGAGCTGTTTTTT. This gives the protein CASSAAGTGDTGELFF.